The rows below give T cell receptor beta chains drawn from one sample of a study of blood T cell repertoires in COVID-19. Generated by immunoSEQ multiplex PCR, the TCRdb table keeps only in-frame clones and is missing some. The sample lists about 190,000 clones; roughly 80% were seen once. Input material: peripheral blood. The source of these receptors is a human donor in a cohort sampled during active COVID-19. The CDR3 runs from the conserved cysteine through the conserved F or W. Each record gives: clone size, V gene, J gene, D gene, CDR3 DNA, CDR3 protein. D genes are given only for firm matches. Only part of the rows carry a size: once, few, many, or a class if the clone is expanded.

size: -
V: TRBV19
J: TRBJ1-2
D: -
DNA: TGTGCCAGTATAGCGCGGGGGGCTGCTCCACCTAACTATGGCTACACCTTC
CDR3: CASIARGAAPPNYGYTF

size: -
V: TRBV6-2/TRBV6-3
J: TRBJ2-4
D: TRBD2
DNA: TGTGCCAGCAGTTACTCTCCTTTGAGCGGGAGTTCTAGCATTCAGTACTTC
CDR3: CASSYSPLSGSSSIQYF

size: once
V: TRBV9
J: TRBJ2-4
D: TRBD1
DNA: TGTGCCAGCAGCGTAGGACAGGGGGCCGCCCAAAACATTCAGTACTTC
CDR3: CASSVGQGAAQNIQYF

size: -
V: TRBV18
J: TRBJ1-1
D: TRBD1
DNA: TGTGCCAGCTCACTGAGGACAGGACTTACTGAAGCTTTCTTT
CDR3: CASSLRTGLTEAFF

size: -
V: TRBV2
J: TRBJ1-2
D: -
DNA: TGTGCCAGCACAAGGGTATCCCGACAGCCTAACTATGGCTACACCTTC
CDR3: CASTRVSRQPNYGYTF

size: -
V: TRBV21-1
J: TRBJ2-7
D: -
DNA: TGTGCCAGCAGCAAAGTACCGGGAACGTACGAGCAGTACTTC
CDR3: CASSKVPGTYEQYF

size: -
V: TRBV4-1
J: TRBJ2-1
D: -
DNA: TGCGCCAGCAGCCAAGGTCATAGGGGGATTGAGCAGTTCTTC
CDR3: CASSQGHRGIEQFF

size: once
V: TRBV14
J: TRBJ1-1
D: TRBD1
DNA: TGTGCCAGCAGCCAACTCGGTGGGACAGGAGGAGGGGCTTTCTTT
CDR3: CASSQLGGTGGGAFF

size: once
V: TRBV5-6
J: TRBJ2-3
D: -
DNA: TGTGCCAGCAGCTTTAGCCCAGATACGCAGTATTTT
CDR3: CASSFSPDTQYF

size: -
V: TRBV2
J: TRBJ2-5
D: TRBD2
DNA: TGTGCCAGCAGGCCGACTCTAGCGGAGGTAAAGACCCAGTACTTC
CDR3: CASRPTLAEVKTQYF

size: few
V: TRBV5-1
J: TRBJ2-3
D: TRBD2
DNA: TGCGCCAGCAGCTTGGCCGGGCTAGCGGGGGGCCGCACAGATACGCAGTATTTT
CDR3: CASSLAGLAGGRTDTQYF

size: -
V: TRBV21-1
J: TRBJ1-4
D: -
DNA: TGTGCCAGCAGGGGAGGTGAAAAACTGTTTTTT
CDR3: CASRGGEKLFF

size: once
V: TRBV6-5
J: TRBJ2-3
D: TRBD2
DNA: TGTGCCAGCAGTTCCCTTAGTCGGGGGGGGGCAGATACGCAGTATTTT
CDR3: CASSSLSRGGADTQYF

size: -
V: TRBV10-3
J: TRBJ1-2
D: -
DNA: TGTGCCATCAGTGAGTCTAGAGAATCTAACTATGGCTACACCTTC
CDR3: CAISESRESNYGYTF

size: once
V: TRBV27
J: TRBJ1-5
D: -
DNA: TGTGCCAGCAGTAGGCAGGGGACGAGCAATCAGCCCCAGCATTTT
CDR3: CASSRQGTSNQPQHF

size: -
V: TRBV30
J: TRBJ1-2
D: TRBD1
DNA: TGTGCCTGGAGTTTCTATTATGGACAGGGGGCGAGGTACGGTGGCTACACCTTC
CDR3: CAWSFYYGQGARYGGYTF

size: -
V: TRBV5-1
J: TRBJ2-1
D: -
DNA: TGCGCCAGCAGCTTGGGAGGGCCCTACAATGAGCAGTTCTTC
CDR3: CASSLGGPYNEQFF

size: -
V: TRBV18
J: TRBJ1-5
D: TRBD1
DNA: TGTGCCAGCTCACCTACAGGGGGGGATCAGCCCCAGCATTTT
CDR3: CASSPTGGDQPQHF

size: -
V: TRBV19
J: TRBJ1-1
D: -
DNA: TGTGCCAGTAGTATCATCGAGATGACTGAAGCTTTCTTT
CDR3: CASSIIEMTEAFF

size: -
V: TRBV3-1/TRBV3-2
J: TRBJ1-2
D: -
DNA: TGTGCCAGCAGCCGACAGGCCTATGGCTACACCTTC
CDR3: CASSRQAYGYTF

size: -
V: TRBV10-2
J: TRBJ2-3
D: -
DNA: TGCGCCAGTAGTACAGCAGATACGCAGTATTTT
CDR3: CASSTADTQYF

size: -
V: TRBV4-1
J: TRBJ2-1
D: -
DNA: TGCGCCAGCAGTAAACAGGGAAGAGAGCAGTTCTTC
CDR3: CASSKQGREQFF

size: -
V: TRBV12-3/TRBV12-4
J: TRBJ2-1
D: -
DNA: TGTGCCAGCAGCCTTTACAATGAGCAGTTCTTC
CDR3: CASSLYNEQFF

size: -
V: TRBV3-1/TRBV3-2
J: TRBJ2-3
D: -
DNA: TGTGCCAGCAGCCAAGATACTAGCTCAGATACGCAGTATTTT
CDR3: CASSQDTSSDTQYF

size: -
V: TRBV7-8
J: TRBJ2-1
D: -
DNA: TGTGCCAGCAGCCCAAATGCACACCACAATGAGCAGTTCTTC
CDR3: CASSPNAHHNEQFF

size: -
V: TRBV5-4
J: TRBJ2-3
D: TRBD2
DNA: TGTGCCAGCAGCTTGGGAACTAGCGGGAGGGCCGGAGATACGCAGTATTTT
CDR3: CASSLGTSGRAGDTQYF

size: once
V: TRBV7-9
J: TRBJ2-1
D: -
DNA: TGTGCCAGCAGCTTAGGCTTGCGGCGATACAATGAGCAGTTCTTC
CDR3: CASSLGLRRYNEQFF

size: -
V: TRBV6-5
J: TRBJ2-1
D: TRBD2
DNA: TGTGCCAGCAGAAGAACCGGGGGGGAGCAGTTCTTC
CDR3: CASRRTGGEQFF

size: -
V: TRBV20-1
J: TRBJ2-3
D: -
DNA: TGCAGTGCTAGTCTGTTACGGGGGTATTTT
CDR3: CSASLLRGYF

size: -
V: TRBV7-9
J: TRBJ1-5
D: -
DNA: TGTGCCAGCAGCTTGGAGACTCAAAATCAGCCCCAGCATTTT
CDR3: CASSLETQNQPQHF

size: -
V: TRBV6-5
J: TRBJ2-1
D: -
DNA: TGTGCCAGCAGGGCCGGCAGGGGGGACTACAATGAGCAGTTCTTC
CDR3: CASRAGRGDYNEQFF

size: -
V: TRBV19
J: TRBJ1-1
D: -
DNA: TGTGCCAGTAGTATCCCGACAGCTAACACTGAAGCTTTCTTT
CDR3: CASSIPTANTEAFF

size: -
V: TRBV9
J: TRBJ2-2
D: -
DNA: TGTGCCAGCAGCGAGGACAGTAACACCGGGGAGCTGTTTTTT
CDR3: CASSEDSNTGELFF

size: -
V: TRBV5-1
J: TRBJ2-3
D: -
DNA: TGCGCCAGCAGCGCTGGTGGATCTAGCGTCAGCACAGATACGCAGTATTTT
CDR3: CASSAGGSSVSTDTQYF

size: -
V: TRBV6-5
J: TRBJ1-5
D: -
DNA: TGTGCCAGCAGCGGGGAAGTGGGCAATCAGCCCCAGCATTTT
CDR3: CASSGEVGNQPQHF

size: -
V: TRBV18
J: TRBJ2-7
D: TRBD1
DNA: TGTGCCAGCTCGCGAGGGGACAGCGCCTACGAGCAGTACTTC
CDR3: CASSRGDSAYEQYF

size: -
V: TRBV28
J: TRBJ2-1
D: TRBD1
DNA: TGTGCCAGCAGTTTCCTTGGACAGGGTGACAATGAGCAGTTCTTC
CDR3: CASSFLGQGDNEQFF

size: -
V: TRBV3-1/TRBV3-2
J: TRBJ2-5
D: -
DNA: TGTGCCAGCAGCCAAGGAAGGGGGAGGGACTTC
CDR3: CASSQGRGRDF

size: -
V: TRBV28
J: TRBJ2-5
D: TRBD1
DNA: TGTGCCAGCAGTCGCCCCGGGACAGACGAACTGACCCAGTACTTC
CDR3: CASSRPGTDELTQYF

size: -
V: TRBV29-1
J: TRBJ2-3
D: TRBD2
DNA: TGCAGCGTTGAGTTACTAGCGGGCCGCACAGATACGCAGTATTTT
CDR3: CSVELLAGRTDTQYF

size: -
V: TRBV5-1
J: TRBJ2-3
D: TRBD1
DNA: TGCGCCAGCAGCCCGACCGGACAGGCCGCGGATACGCAGTATTTT
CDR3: CASSPTGQAADTQYF

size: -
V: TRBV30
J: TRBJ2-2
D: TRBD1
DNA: TGTGCCTGGAGTCGTGCGGGACAGGGCTACACCGGGGAGCTGTTTTTT
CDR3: CAWSRAGQGYTGELFF

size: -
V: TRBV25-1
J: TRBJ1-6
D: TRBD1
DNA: TGTGCCAGCAGCGATGCACAGGGGTTTCTATATAATTCACCCCTCCACTTT
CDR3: CASSDAQGFLYNSPLHF